The T cell receptor beta chain described here comes from a study of beta chain features in type 1 diabetes. Overall study results and limits: TCRB CDR3s were moderately but significantly shorter in Type 1 diabetes patients in all four CD4+ subsets. Any HLA type influence on TCRB rearrangement was left unresolved here. In comparison with healthy donors, patients had naive, central memory and Treg TCRB repertoires that appeared more similar.

This clone was recorded a few times. Its matching antigen is unknown. Reverse transcribing all isolated RNA meant expressed TCRB transcripts were sequenced. Clones were read by immunoSEQ multiplex PCR, and TCRdb kept only the in-frame ones, dropping some. The sample lists almost 350,000 clones, under 8.5% occurring once. Sequencing was performed on central memory CD4+ T cells from blood. The clonotype was recovered from a woman between 18 and 30 years old in good health.

The CDR3 region is CASASGQAPEAFF. Here the CDR3 DNA reads TGTGCCAGCGCCTCGGGACAGGCTCCTGAAGCTTTCTTT. The chain joins TRBV18 to TRBJ1-1; 8 bases are a match to TRBD1. The junction had 8 bases not matched to a gene; V was cut back by 8 bases and J by 6 bases. Looked up from germline, CDR1 is KGHSH and CDR2 is LQKENI. The CDR3 is 13 residues long.